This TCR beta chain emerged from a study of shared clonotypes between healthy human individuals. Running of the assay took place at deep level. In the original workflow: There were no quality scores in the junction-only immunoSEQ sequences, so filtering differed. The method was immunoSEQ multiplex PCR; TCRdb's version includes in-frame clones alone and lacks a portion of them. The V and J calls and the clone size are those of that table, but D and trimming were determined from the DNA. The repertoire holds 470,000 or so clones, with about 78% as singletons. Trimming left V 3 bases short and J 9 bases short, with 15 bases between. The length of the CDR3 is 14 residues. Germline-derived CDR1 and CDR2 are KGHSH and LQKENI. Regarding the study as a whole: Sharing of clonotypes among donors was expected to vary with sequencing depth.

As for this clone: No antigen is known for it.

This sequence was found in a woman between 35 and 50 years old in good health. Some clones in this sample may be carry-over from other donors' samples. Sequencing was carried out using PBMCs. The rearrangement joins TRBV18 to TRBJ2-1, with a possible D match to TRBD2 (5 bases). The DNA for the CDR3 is TGTGCCAGCTCACCGGATGGAGGTGCCGTTGAGCAGTTCTTC. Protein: CASSPDGGAVEQFF.